This entry describes one T cell receptor (beta chain). What it binds is not known. CDR1 is DFQATT, CDR2 SNEGSKA, per germline (reference sequence). The CDR3 is 14 residues long. Trimming shortened V by 0 bases and J by 2 bases, and 10 bases separated the two germline ends. This entry is derived from a study of T-cell reconstitution after alpha-beta-depleted transplantation in children. Findings and caveats of the study: Surviving recipient T cells and thymic progenitors underlay high day-60 TCRbeta diversity in some patients. At around two months after transplant, the alpha-beta T cells were reportedly derived from several hundred expanded clones that came from non-depleted graft cells. Newly produced T cells mostly provided counts and TCRbeta diversity after one year, as hyperexpanded clones declined.

For TCRbeta, the library was prepared with unique molecular identifiers. TCRdb itself ran the PCR reads through MiXCR, one entry per CDR3 protein. The data hold 250,000 to 400,000 distinct CDR3 sequences, with around 20% observed a single time. The TCR comes from a male patient younger than 18 who had a stem cell transplant for acute lymphoblastic leukemia, so the T cells may come from the graft donor. V and J are TRBV20-1 and TRBJ2-5, with D unclear. The material sequenced was PBMCs, mostly from graft donor cells, taken 180 days after TCRalphabeta/CD19-depleted stem cell transplant. In DNA, the CDR3 is TGCAGTGCTAGAGATTTGAGGTCACAAGAGACCCAGTACTTC. Translating gives CSARDLRSQETQYF.